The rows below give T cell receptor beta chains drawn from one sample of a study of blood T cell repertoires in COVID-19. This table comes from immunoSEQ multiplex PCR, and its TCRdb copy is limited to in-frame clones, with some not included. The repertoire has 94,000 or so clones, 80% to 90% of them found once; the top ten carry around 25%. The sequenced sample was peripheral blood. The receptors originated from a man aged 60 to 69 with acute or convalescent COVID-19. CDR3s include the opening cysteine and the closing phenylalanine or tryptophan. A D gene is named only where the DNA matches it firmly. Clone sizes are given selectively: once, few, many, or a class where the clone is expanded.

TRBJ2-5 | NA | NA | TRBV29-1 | TGCAGCGCCCGAGGGCAGATATCGTTCCAAGAGACCCAGTACTTC | CSARGQISFQETQYF
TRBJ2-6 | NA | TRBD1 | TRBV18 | TGTGCCAGCTCCGACAGGGCTGGGGCCAACGTCCTGACTTTC | CASSDRAGANVLTF
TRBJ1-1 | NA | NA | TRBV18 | TGTGCCAGCTCACCAGCAAGGGGGAACACTGAAGCTTTCTTT | CASSPARGNTEAFF
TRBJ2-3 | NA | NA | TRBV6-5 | TGTGCCAGCAGTTCTAGCCACACGCAGTATTTT | CASSSSHTQYF
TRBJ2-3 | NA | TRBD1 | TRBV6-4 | TGTGCCAGCAGTATTACAGGGGCCGAAGATACGCAGTATTTT | CASSITGAEDTQYF
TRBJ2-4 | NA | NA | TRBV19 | TGTGCCAGTAGGGAGGGCCCCAAAAACATTCAGTACTTC | CASREGPKNIQYF
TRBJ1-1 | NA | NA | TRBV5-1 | TGCGCCAGCAGCTTGGCCAGGGGATCTACTGAAGCTTTCTTT | CASSLARGSTEAFF
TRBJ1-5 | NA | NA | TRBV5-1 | TGCGCCAGCAGCTTGGAGGGACAACGAAATCAGCCCCAGCATTTT | CASSLEGQRNQPQHF
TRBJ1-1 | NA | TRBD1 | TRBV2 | TGTGCCAGCAGTGAAGAGGACAGGACTGAAGCTTTCTTT | CASSEEDRTEAFF
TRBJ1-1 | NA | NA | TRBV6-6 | TGTGCCAGCCACTATCTGAACACTGAAGCTTTCTTT | CASHYLNTEAFF
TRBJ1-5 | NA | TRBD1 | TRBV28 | TGTGCCAGCAGTGTCCAGGGGGTTGGGAATCAGCCCCAGCATTTT | CASSVQGVGNQPQHF
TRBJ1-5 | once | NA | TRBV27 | TGTGCCAGCAGCCAGACCAGGGATCAGCCCCAGCATTTT | CASSQTRDQPQHF
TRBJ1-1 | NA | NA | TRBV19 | TGTGCCAGCTCACAGGGAGAGTTCACTGAAGCTTTCTTT | CASSQGEFTEAFF
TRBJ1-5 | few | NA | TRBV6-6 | TGTGCCAGCAGTTACTCAGCGCAGCCGAATCAGCCCCAGCATTTT | CASSYSAQPNQPQHF
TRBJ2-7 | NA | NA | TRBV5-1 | TGCGCCAGCAAGGACACCTCCTACGAGCAGTACTTC | CASKDTSYEQYF
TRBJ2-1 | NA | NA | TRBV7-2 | TGTGCCAGCAGCCACGGGGGAGATGAGCAGTTCTTC | CASSHGGDEQFF
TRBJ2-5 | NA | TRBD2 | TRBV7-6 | TGTGCCAGCAGCAAAAGAGGACTAGTTCAGCAAGAGACCCAGTACTTC | CASSKRGLVQQETQYF
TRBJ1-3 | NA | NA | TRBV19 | TGTGCCAGTAAATCAGGACACTCTGGAAACACCATATATTTT | CASKSGHSGNTIYF
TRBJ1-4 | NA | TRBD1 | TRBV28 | TGTGCCAGCAGTCCAGGGACAGGGCTAGCAACTAATGAAAAACTGTTTTTT | CASSPGTGLATNEKLFF
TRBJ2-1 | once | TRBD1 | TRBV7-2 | TGTGCCAGCAGCTTGTCCAGGGGGCCTAATGAGCAGTTCTTC | CASSLSRGPNEQFF
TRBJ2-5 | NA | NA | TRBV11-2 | TGTGCCAGCAGCTTAGCGGGGAACCAAGAGACCCAGTACTTC | CASSLAGNQETQYF
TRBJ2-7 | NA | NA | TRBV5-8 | TGTGCCAGCAGCTTCGGACAAGGGATAGTCTACGAGCAGTACTTC | CASSFGQGIVYEQYF
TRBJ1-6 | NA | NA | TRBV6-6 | TGTGCCAGCCAGACAGTTACGTATAATTCACCCCTCCACTTT | CASQTVTYNSPLHF
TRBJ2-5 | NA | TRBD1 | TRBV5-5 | TGTGCCAGCAGCGGCGGGACAGGGGAGGTGACCCAGTACTTC | CASSGGTGEVTQYF
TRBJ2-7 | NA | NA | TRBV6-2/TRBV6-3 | TGTGCCAGCAGTTACACTGGTTGGGGCAGAACCTACGAGCAGTACTTC | CASSYTGWGRTYEQYF
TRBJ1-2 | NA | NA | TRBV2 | TGTGCCAGCAGTACCCGGGCCAAGGGAGTGGGTGGCTACACCTTC | CASSTRAKGVGGYTF
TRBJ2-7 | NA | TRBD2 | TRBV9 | TGTGCCAGCAGCGCATCAGCGGGGGCTATCTCCTACGAGCAGTACTTC | CASSASAGAISYEQYF
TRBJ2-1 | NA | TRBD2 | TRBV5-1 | TGCGCCAGCAGCCTGCGAGCGGGGGGAACCTACAATGAGCAGTTCTTC | CASSLRAGGTYNEQFF
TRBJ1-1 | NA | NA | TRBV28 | TGTGCCAGCAGTTTAGAAGCCCTGGTGGCTTTCTTT | CASSLEALVAFF
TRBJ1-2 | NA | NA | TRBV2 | TGTGCCAGCAGCGAGCAGGGTGACGGCTACACCTTC | CASSEQGDGYTF
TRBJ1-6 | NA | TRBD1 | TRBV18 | TGTGCCAGCTCACCCGGACAGGGCGAGGTTCCCCTCCACTTT | CASSPGQGEVPLHF
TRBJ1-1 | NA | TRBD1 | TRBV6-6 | TGTGCCAGCAGTGGACAGGTGAACACTGAAGCTTTCTTT | CASSGQVNTEAFF
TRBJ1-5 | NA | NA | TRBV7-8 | TGTGCCAGCAGCTTTACGGGGGGAGCTCAGCCCCAGCATTTT | CASSFTGGAQPQHF
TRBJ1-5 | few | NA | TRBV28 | TGTGCCAGCAGTTTATCAACAGGGATCAATCAGCCCCAGCATTTT | CASSLSTGINQPQHF
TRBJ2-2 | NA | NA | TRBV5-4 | TGTGCCAGCAGCCGACAGGTTGGCATCGGGGAGCTGTTTTTT | CASSRQVGIGELFF
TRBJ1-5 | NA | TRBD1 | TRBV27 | TGTGCCAGCAGTTCGGACAGGGTTGTACTCGGGAGCAATCAGCCCCAGCATTTT | CASSSDRVVLGSNQPQHF
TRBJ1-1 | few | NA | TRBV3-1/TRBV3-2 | TGTGCCAGCAGCCAAGATTTAGAGACAGGTCAAGCTTTCTTT | CASSQDLETGQAFF
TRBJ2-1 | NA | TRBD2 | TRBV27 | TGTGCCAGCAGTCTAGCGGGGATTTCCTACAATGAGCAGTTCTTC | CASSLAGISYNEQFF
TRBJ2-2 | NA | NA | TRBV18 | TGTGCCAGCTCACCAGGAATCGGGACTTACACCGGGGAGCTGTTTTTT | CASSPGIGTYTGELFF
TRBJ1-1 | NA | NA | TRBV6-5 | TGTGCCAGCGAAATCGGACATATGAACACTGAAGCTTTCTTT | CASEIGHMNTEAFF
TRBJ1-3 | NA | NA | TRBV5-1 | TGCGCCAGCAGCTTGGATGCAGGCGTCTCTGGAAACACCATATATTTT | CASSLDAGVSGNTIYF
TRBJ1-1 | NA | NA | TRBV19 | TGTGCCAGTACCACCGGGACATCCATGAACACTGAAGCTTTCTTT | CASTTGTSMNTEAFF
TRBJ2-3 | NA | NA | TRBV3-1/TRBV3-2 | TGTGCCAGCCACCCAGGGGTTGGCACAGATACGCAGTATTTT | CASHPGVGTDTQYF
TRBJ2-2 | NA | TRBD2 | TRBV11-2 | TGTGCCAGCAGTTTCGGAGCGGGGTACACCGGGGAGCTGTTTTTT | CASSFGAGYTGELFF
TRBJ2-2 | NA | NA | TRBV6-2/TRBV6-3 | TGTGCCAGCAGTTACTCGGCCCAGAACACCGGGGAGCTGTTTTTT | CASSYSAQNTGELFF